The clone carrying this T cell receptor (beta chain) has at least ten counts. The antigen is undetermined. The CDR3 is 15 residues long. The V end lost 0 bases, the J end lost 0 bases, and 8 bases lay between the germline ends. Per the germline V gene, CDR1 is LGHNA and CDR2 is YSLEER. As the method for making TCR beta libraries, quantitative 5'-RACE with molecular barcodes was used. MiXCR, applied by TCRdb to the 5' RACE reads, yields one record per CDR3 protein. The data show 210,000 or so distinct CDR3 sequences, approximately 7.6% seen once. The data originate from a study of CD8 T cells in ankylosing spondylitis. Study-wide results and caveats: A TCR beta motif of roughly 8 highly homologous variants seemed to mark ankylosing spondylitis blood.

The TCR originated in a female donor with ankylosing spondylitis or in good health (not recorded which). The chain combines TRBV4-3 with TRBJ1-1; D gene ambiguous. The source material was blood, either unsorted or a sorted T cell fraction (not recorded which). DNA for the CDR3: TGCGCCAGCAGCCAAGATCCGGGGATGAACACTGAAGCTTTCTTT. This sequence encodes CASSQDPGMNTEAFF.